The 28 T cell receptor beta chains below all came from one sample that was sequenced in a study of shared clonotypes between healthy human individuals. Assay: immunoSEQ multiplex PCR; the TCRdb copy retains only in-frame clones and omits some. The table lists 1,400,000 or so clones, about 98.5% of them singletons. Material: naive CD4+ T cells sorted from blood. Subset: CD45RA+ positively selected. The receptors stem from a man aged 25 to 40 in good health.

V usage is TRBV7-9 and J usage is TRBJ1-2; D may be TRBD1 (5 bases). The V gene's germline CDR1 is SEHNR and CDR2 FQNEAQ (reference sequence). The length of the CDR3 is 15 residues. Between the trimmed V and J ends, which lost 5 bases and 0 bases, there was a span of 13 bases. The DNA for the CDR3 is TGTGCCAGCAGCCATGAGGGACCTGCTAACTATGGCTACACCTTC. It yields the protein CASSHEGPANYGYTF.

The CDR3 here is CASSSGQNNEKLFF. The CDR3 nucleotides read TGCGCCAGCAGCTCGGGACAGAATAATGAAAAACTGTTTTTT. The chain is built from TRBV5-1 and TRBJ1-4; 7 bases map to TRBD1. J gave up 4 bases and V 3 bases, and 3 bases lay outside the gene matches. There are 14 residues in the CDR3. Germline assignment: CDR1 SGHRS and CDR2 YFSETQ. Variable domain in full (rest from reference TRBV5-1 and TRBJ1-4): KAGVTQTPRYLIKTRGQQVTLSCSPISGHRSVSWYQQTPGQGLQFLFEYFSETQRNKGNFPGRFSGRQFSNSRSEMNVSTLELGDSALYLCASSSGQNNEKLFFGSGTQLSVL.

This chain joins TRBV4-1 and TRBJ2-1; a weak D match, TRBD2 (6 bases). The CDR3 totals 16 residues. Between the trimmed V and J ends, which lost 3 bases and 5 bases, there was a span of 17 bases. From germline, CDR1 is MGHRA and CDR2 YSYEKL. Written as DNA, the CDR3 is TGCGCCAGCAGCCACCCTCCCACTAGCAGAAACAATGAGCAGTTCTTC. Translation: CASSHPPTSRNNEQFF.

The CDR3 DNA sequence: TGTGCCATCAGTGACCGGGCCCAAAACGAGCAGTACTTC. The encoded protein is CAISDRAQNEQYF. This chain links TRBV10-3 with TRBJ2-7; D is unresolved. Trimming left V 3 bases short and J 5 bases short, with 11 bases between. Germline values: CDR1 ENHRY, CDR2 SYGVKD. CDR3 length: 13 residues.

This clone appeared a single time. The sample holds other DNA sequences that translate to the same CDR3. The V and J genes are TRBV28 and TRBJ2-7; 8 bases agree with TRBD1. In germline, CDR1 is MDHEN, CDR2 SYDVKM. With V trimmed by 6 bases and J by 2 bases, 3 bases remained unmatched. The CDR3 runs to 13 residues. The CDR3, as DNA: TGTGCCAGCAGACGGACAGGGACCTACGAGCAGTACTTC. Translating gives CASRRTGTYEQYF.

The V and J genes are TRBV6-1 and TRBJ2-1, with a tentative D call TRBD2 (5 bases). This CDR3 is built from 14 residues. Germline CDR1 MNHNS, CDR2 SASEGT. Trimming stripped 6 bases from V and 7 bases from J, with 16 bases between. The CDR3 coding sequence is TGTGCCAGCAGACTTTCGGGAAAGGAAAATGAGCAGTTCTTC. Translated: CASRLSGKENEQFF.

The gene calls are TRBV27 and TRBJ2-5; weak D call: TRBD1 (6 bases). Germline CDR1 and CDR2: MNHEY and SMNVEV (reference sequence). V lost 0 bases, J lost 5 bases, and 19 bases lay in between. CDR3 length equals 17 residues. CDR3 sequence (DNA): TGTGCCAGCAGTTTATCCATGGGGGCAGGACCGCGGGAGACCCAGTACTTC. The encoded protein is CASSLSMGAGPRETQYF.

The V gene is TRBV5-1, the J gene TRBJ1-2; D possibly corresponds to TRBD1 (6 bases). The CDR3 length is 14 residues. With 6 bases removed from V and 4 bases from J, the gap between germline ends came to 16 bases. Germline V gene lookup returns CDR1 SGHRS and CDR2 YFSETQ. The CDR3 DNA reads TGCGCCAGCACACCACAGCCGACAGGCTATGGCTACACCTTC. It translates to CASTPQPTGYGYTF.

The V call is TRBV10-3, the J call TRBJ2-5; D tentatively reads TRBD1 or TRBD2 (5 bases each). The CDR3 runs to 13 residues. CDR1 and CDR2 (germline): ENHRY, SYGVKD. With 10 bases removed from V and 4 bases from J, the gap between germline ends came to 16 bases. The CDR3 bases are TGTGCCACCTCGGACCGGGGCCGAGAGACCCAGTACTTC. Its translation is CATSDRGRETQYF.

The rearrangement joins TRBV28 to TRBJ2-2; no clear D. Trimming removed 6 bases from V and 6 bases from J, with 14 bases in between. Per the germline V gene, CDR1 is MDHEN and CDR2 is SYDVKM. This CDR3 contains 14 residues. This CDR3 reads CASRRPRGSGELFF. Here the CDR3 DNA reads TGTGCCAGCAGGAGACCCCGTGGGTCCGGGGAGCTGTTTTTT.

The chain combines TRBV19 with TRBJ2-3; TRBD2 agrees at 15 bases. CDR1 is LNHDA, CDR2 SQIVND, per germline (reference sequence). CDR3 length equals 19 residues. J was trimmed by 0 bases and V by 7 bases; bases with no gene match: 11. The CDR3 is CASNTRRGLAGGSTDTQYF. The CDR3 bases are TGTGCCAGTAACACCCGCCGGGGACTAGCGGGGGGAAGCACAGATACGCAGTATTTT.

This rearrangement joins TRBV19 to TRBJ1-3; weak D call: TRBD1 (5 bases). The germline V and J ends were trimmed by 7 bases and 1 base, with 14 bases remaining between them. Germline CDR1 is LNHDA and CDR2 is SQIVND (reference sequence). The CDR3 extends over 15 amino acids. CDR3 in DNA: TGTGCCAGTAACAATAGGGGCTCTTCTGGAAACACCATATATTTT. Protein sequence: CASNNRGSSGNTIYF.

The CDR3 sequence is CASRPQRGREHTGELFF. The DNA of the CDR3 is TGTGCCAGCAGACCCCAGCGGGGCAGGGAGCACACCGGGGAGCTGTTTTTT. The chain uses TRBV25-1 and TRBJ2-2; 7 bases align to TRBD2. V was pared by 6 bases and J by 3 bases, with 13 bases of the junction left unmatched. This CDR3 is built from 17 residues. CDR1 MGHDK and CDR2 SYGVNS come from the germline V gene.

The chain recombines TRBV4-1 with TRBJ2-5, with D maybe TRBD1 (6 bases). The CDR3 is 14 residues long. Looked up from germline, CDR1 is MGHRA and CDR2 is YSYEKL. Trimming stripped 7 bases from V and 4 bases from J, with 16 bases between. The CDR3 region is CASKATGFRETQYF. CDR3 in DNA: TGCGCCAGCAAGGCCACAGGGTTCCGAGAGACCCAGTACTTC.

This rearrangement joins TRBV7-9 to TRBJ1-1; 9 bases map to TRBD1. From germline, CDR1 is SEHNR and CDR2 FQNEAQ (reference sequence). CDR3 length equals 15 residues. V dropped 5 bases and J dropped 5; count of bases not matched to a gene: 9. DNA for the CDR3: TGTGCCAGCAGCGTTACAGGGGGCTGGGGAACTGAAGCTTTCTTT. Protein product: CASSVTGGWGTEAFF.

This clone was recorded once. The rearrangement links TRBV11-2 to TRBJ1-4, with D tentatively TRBD1 (5 bases). This CDR3 region has 15 residues. Per the germline V gene, CDR1 is SGHAT and CDR2 is FQNNGV. Trimming took off 4 bases at V and 7 bases at J, with 16 bases between the two ends. The DNA of the CDR3 is TGTGCCAGCAGCTCGCCCGGGGGAGTCGGTGAAAAACTGTTTTTT. Translating it yields CASSSPGGVGEKLFF. Together with reference TRBV11-2 and TRBJ1-4, the CDR3 gives the full variable domain: EAGVAQSPRYKIIEKRQSVAFWCNPISGHATLYWYQQILGQGPKLLIQFQNNGVVDDSQLPKDRFSAERLKGVDSTLKIQPAKLEDSAVYLCASSSPGGVGEKLFFGSGTQLSVL.

This clone came up once. Distinct nucleotide sequences in the sample also encode this CDR3. The chain joins TRBV29-1 to TRBJ2-1; TRBD1 agrees at 7 bases. With V trimmed by 6 bases and J by 0 bases, 5 bases remained unmatched. Germline CDR1 and CDR2: SQVTM and ANQGSEA. This CDR3 is built from 14 residues. The CDR3 reads CSVNRGPSYNEQFF. CDR3 nucleotides: TGCAGCGTCAACAGGGGTCCCTCCTACAATGAGCAGTTCTTC.

The chain recombines TRBV29-1 with TRBJ2-3; no clear D gene. Deletions cut 8 bases from V and 5 bases from J, with 11 bases between. In germline, CDR1 is SQVTM, CDR2 ANQGSEA. CDR3 length equals 11 residues. CDR3 in amino acids: CSLARQDTQYF. CDR3 in DNA: TGCAGCCTGGCAAGGCAAGATACGCAGTATTTT.

The rearrangement joins TRBV7-2 to TRBJ2-7, with TRBD2 matching over 7 bases. Looked up from germline, CDR1 is SGHTA and CDR2 is FQGNSA. The CDR3 runs to 15 residues. V lost 5 bases to trimming and J lost 3 bases; unmatched junction nucleotides: 10. The CDR3 nucleotides read TGTGCCAGCAGCCACTGGGGAGGGCCCCACTACGAGCAGTACTTC. It is translated as CASSHWGGPHYEQYF. The entire variable domain, with the rest obtained from reference TRBV7-2 and TRBJ2-7, is as follows: GAGVSQSPSNKVTEKGKDVELRCDPISGHTALYWYRQSLGQGLEFLIYFQGNSAPDKSGLPSDRFSAERTGGSVSTLTIQRTQQEDSAVYLCASSHWGGPHYEQYFGPGTRLTVT.

The rearrangement joins TRBV11-1 to TRBJ2-1, with TRBD2 identical over 12 bases. This CDR3 spans 18 amino acids. In germline, CDR1 is SGHAT, CDR2 FQDESV (reference sequence). The junction had 8 bases not matched to a gene; V was cut back by 5 bases and J by 0 bases. CDR3 sequence: CASSPRTSGKSSYNEQFF. The CDR3 coding sequence is TGTGCCAGCAGCCCGCGGACTAGCGGGAAGAGCTCCTACAATGAGCAGTTCTTC. Full variable domain (remainder filled in from reference TRBV11-1 and TRBJ2-1): EAEVAQSPRYKITEKSQAVAFWCDPISGHATLYWYRQILGQGPELLVQFQDESVVDDSQLPKDRFSAERLKGVDSTLKIQPAELGDSAMYLCASSPRTSGKSSYNEQFFGPGTRLTVL.

This sequence joins TRBV2 and TRBJ1-5; the match to TRBD1 covers 8 bases. With V trimmed by 6 bases and J by 2 bases, 6 bases remained unmatched. This CDR3 has 15 residues. Germline V gene lookup returns CDR1 SNHLY and CDR2 FYNNEI. In nucleotides, the CDR3 is TGTGCCAGCAGCCTCGACAGGGGAGGCAATCAGCCCCAGCATTTT. It encodes CASSLDRGGNQPQHF.

The chain couples TRBV27 to TRBJ2-1; D is unclear. The CDR3 spans 16 residues. V lost 1 base and J lost 0, with 10 bases in between. Per the germline V gene, CDR1 is MNHEY and CDR2 is SMNVEV (reference sequence). CDR3 region: CASSLFSVSSYNEQFF. The CDR3 DNA sequence: TGTGCCAGCAGTTTATTTTCCGTAAGCTCCTACAATGAGCAGTTCTTC.

V gene TRBV19 combines with J gene TRBJ2-3; D gene ambiguous. V lost 4 bases, J lost 4 bases, and 15 bases lay in between. Germline CDR1 reads LNHDA; CDR2 reads SQIVND (reference sequence). This CDR3 spans 15 amino acids. CDR3 bases: TGTGCCAGTAGTAAATTGGGTGAGGCAGCAGATACGCAGTATTTT. It is translated as CASSKLGEAADTQYF.

CDR3 sequence: CASSLAGDSAEKLFF. CDR3 in DNA: TGTGCCAGCAGTTTAGCGGGGGATTCGGCTGAAAAACTGTTTTTT. The chain is built from TRBV28 and TRBJ1-4, with D perhaps TRBD1 (5 bases). This CDR3 region has 15 residues. Germline CDR1 and CDR2: MDHEN and SYDVKM. Trimming pared 2 bases from V and 7 bases from J, leaving 14 bases between.

The J gene is TRBJ2-7, the V gene TRBV28, with TRBD1 matching 9 bases. The V and J ends lost 5 bases and 4 bases, in that order; junction bases with no gene match: 6. The CDR3 contains 14 residues. CDR1 is MDHEN, CDR2 SYDVKM, per germline. The CDR3 DNA sequence: TGTGCCAGCAGTATGCGACAGGGGGTTTACGAGCAGTACTTC. Amino acid sequence: CASSMRQGVYEQYF.

This sequence joins TRBV2 and TRBJ1-3; no clear D gene. CDR1 SNHLY and CDR2 FYNNEI come from the germline V gene. This CDR3 is built from 16 residues. The ends were cut back, 3 bases at V and 0 bases at J, with 12 bases in the middle. The CDR3 DNA follows: TGTGCCAGCAGTGATAAGGGCCCTCGCTCTGGAAACACCATATATTTT. It translates to CASSDKGPRSGNTIYF.

V is TRBV2 and J is TRBJ2-7; TRBD2 agrees at 9 bases. Trimming took 9 bases from V and 4 from J; bases not matched to a gene: 13. Germline V lookup: CDR1 SNHLY, CDR2 FYNNEI. The CDR3 totals 15 residues. The CDR3 loop is CASTARASGAYEQYF. The CDR3 DNA is TGTGCCAGTACGGCGAGGGCTAGCGGGGCTTACGAGCAGTACTTC.

The V and J genes are TRBV11-2 and TRBJ2-1; possible D gene TRBD2, 7 bases. The CDR3 covers 15 residues. V was clipped by 1 base and J by 9 bases, with 16 bases between them. CDR1 is SGHAT and CDR2 is FQNNGV in the germline V gene. The CDR3: CASSLVGRGGGEQFF. In nucleotides, the CDR3 is TGTGCCAGCAGCTTAGTTGGCAGGGGCGGGGGTGAGCAGTTCTTC.